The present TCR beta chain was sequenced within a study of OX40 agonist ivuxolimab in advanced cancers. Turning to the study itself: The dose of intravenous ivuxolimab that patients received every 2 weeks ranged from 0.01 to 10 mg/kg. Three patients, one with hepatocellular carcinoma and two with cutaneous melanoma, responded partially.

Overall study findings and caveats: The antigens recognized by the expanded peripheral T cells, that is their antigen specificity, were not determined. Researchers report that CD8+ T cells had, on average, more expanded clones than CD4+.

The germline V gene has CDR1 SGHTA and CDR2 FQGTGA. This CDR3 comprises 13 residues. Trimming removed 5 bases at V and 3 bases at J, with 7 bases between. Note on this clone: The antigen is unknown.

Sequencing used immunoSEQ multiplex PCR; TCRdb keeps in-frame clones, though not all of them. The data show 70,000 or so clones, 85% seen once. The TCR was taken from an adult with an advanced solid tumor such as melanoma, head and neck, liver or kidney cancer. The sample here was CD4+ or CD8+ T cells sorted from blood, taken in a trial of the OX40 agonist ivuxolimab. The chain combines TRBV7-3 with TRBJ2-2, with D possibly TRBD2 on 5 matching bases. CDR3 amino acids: CASSILDTGELFF. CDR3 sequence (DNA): TGTGCCAGCAGCATACTAGACACCGGGGAGCTGTTTTTT. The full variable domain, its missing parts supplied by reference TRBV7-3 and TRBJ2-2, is GAGVSQTPSNKVTEKGKYVELRCDPISGHTALYWYRQSLGQGPEFLIYFQGTGAADDSGLPNDRFFAVRPEGSVSTLKIQRTERGDSAVYLCASSILDTGELFFGEGSRLTVL.